The text below deals with one TCR beta chain. The antigen is not known. The libraries were made with immunoSEQ version 4 in survey mode. The data were produced by immunoSEQ multiplex PCR, yet TCRdb's version contains in-frame clones alone and is incomplete. The table lists thousands of clones, around 82% of them singletons, with more than 1.5% in the top ten. Overlapping HIV-1 Gag 15-mer peptides at approximately 0.91 ug per peptide per mL were used. CD4+ T cells upregulating both CD40 ligand and CD69 were sorted as responding cells. This entry is derived from a study of persistence of HIV-infected CD4 T cells. Points from the study as a whole: TCRbeta richness was lower in CMV- and Gag-responding cells than in anti-CD3/anti-CD28-responding cells.

Trimming pared 5 bases from V and 3 bases from J, leaving 10 bases between. The germline V gene encodes CDR1 KGHSH and CDR2 LQKENI. This CDR3 region has 14 residues. The rearrangement uses TRBV18 and TRBJ2-2, with unresolved D. This sequence was found in an adult woman with HIV who was CMV-seropositive. Here the sequenced sample was CD4+ T cells sorted from PBMCs after roughly 18-hour stimulation, taken from a patient who received antiretroviral therapy. The CDR3 sequence is CASSFERDTGELFF. CDR3 nucleotide sequence: TGTGCCAGCTCATTTGAACGGGACACCGGGGAGCTGTTTTTT.